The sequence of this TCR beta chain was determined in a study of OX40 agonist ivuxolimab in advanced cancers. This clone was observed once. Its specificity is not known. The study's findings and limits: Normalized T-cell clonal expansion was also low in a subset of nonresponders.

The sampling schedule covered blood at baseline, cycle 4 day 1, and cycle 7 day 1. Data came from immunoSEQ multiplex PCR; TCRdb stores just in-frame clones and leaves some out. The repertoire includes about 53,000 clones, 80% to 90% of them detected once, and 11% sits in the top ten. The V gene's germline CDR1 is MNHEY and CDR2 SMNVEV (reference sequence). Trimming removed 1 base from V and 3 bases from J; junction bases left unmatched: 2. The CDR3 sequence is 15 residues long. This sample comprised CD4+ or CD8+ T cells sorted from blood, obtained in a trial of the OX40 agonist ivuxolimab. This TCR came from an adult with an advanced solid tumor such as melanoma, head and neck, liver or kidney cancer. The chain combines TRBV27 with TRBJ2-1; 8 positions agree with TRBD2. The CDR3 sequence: CASSLFAGGYNEQFF. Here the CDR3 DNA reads TGTGCCAGCAGTTTATTTGCGGGAGGCTACAATGAGCAGTTCTTC.